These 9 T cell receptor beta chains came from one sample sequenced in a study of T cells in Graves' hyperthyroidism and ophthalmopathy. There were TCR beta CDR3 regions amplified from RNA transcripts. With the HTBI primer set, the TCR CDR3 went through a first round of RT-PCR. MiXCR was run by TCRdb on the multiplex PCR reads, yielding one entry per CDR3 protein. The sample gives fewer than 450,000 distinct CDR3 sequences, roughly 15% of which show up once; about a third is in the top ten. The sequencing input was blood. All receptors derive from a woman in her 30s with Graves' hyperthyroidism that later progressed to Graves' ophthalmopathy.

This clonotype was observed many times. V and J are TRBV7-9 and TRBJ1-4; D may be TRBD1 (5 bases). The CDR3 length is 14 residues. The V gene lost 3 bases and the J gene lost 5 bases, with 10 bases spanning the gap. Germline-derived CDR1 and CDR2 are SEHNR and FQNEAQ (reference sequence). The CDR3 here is CASSFRDANEKLFF. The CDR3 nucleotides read TGTGCCAGCAGCTTCCGGGACGCAAATGAAAAACTGTTTTTT.

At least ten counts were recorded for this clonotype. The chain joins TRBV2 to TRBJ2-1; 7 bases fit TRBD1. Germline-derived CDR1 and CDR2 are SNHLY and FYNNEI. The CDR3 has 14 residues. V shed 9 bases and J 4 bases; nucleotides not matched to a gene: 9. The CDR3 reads CARGGLVGYNEQFF. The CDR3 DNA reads TGTGCCAGAGGGGGCTTGGTTGGGTACAATGAGCAGTTCTTC.

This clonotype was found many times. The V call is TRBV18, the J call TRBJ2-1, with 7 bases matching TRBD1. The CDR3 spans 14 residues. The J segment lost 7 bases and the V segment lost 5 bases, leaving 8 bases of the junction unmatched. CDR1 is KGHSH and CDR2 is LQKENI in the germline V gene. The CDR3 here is CASSNRGLENEQFF. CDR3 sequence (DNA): TGTGCCAGCTCAAACAGGGGATTGGAAAATGAGCAGTTCTTC.

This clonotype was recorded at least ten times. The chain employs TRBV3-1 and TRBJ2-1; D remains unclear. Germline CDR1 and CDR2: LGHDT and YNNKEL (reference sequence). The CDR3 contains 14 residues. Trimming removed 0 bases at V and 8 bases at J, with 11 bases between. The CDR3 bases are TGTGCCAGCAGCCAAGAGGGAACAGCCCATGAGCAGTTCTTC. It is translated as CASSQEGTAHEQFF.

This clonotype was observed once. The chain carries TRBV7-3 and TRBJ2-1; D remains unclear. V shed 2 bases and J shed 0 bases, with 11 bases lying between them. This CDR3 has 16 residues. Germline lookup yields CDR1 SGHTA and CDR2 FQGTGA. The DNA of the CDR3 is TGTGCCAGCAGCTTATATGGCCCGAGCTCCTACAATGAGCAGTTCTTC. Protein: CASSLYGPSSYNEQFF.

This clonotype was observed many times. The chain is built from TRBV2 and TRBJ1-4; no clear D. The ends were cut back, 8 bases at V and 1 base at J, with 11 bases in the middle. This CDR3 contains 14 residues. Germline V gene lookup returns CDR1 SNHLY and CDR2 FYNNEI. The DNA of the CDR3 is TGTGCCAGCTCTACAGCTAAAACTAATGAAAAACTGTTTTTT. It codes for CASSTAKTNEKLFF.

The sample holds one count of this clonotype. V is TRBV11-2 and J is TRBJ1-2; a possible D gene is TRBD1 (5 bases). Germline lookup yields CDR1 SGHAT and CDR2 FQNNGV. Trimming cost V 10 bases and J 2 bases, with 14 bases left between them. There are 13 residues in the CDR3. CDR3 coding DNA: TGTGCCACCCGGGGCCTCGCAAACTATGGCTACACCTTC. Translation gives CATRGLANYGYTF.

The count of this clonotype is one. The CDR3: CSARDLTISGNTIYF. CDR3 nucleotide sequence: TGCAGTGCTAGAGATTTAACTATCTCTGGAAACACCATATATTTT. The chain is built from TRBV20-1 and TRBJ1-3; D is unclear. There are 15 residues in the CDR3. Trimming removed 0 bases at V and 0 bases at J, with 9 bases between. CDR1 and CDR2 from the germline V gene are DFQATT and SNEGSKA (reference sequence).

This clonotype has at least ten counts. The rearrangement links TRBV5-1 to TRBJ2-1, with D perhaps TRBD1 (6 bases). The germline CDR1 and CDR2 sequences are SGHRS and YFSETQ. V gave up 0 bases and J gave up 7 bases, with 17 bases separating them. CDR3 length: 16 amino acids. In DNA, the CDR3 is TGCGCCAGCAGCTTGGCCGCGAGAGGGGGTTGGAATGAGCAGTTCTTC. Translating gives CASSLAARGGWNEQFF.